The 23 T cell receptor beta chains reported below all come from one sample, sequenced in a study of shared clonotypes between healthy human individuals. Clones were read by immunoSEQ multiplex PCR, and TCRdb kept only the in-frame ones, dropping some. The data contain 2,500,000 or so clones, around nine tenths of them singletons. Sample: naive CD4+ T cells sorted from blood. Sample subset: CD45RA+ positively selected. The receptors here all came from a man aged 18-30 years in good health.

V usage is TRBV7-6 and J usage is TRBJ2-5; 13 bases match TRBD2. The CDR3 covers 17 residues. V lost 5 bases and J lost 4; bases outside the gene matches: 10. The germline V gene has CDR1 SGHVS and CDR2 FNYEAQ. DNA for the CDR3: TGTGCCAGCAGCCTTTGGACTAGCGGGAGTAGTCGAGAGACCCAGTACTTC. Translated, it gives CASSLWTSGSSRETQYF. Based on the CDR3 plus reference TRBV7-6 and TRBJ2-5, the full variable domain is GAGVSQSPRYKVTKRGQDVALRCDPISGHVSLYWYRQALGQGPEFLTYFNYEAQQDKSGLPNDRFSAERPEGSISTLTIQRTEQRDSAMYRCASSLWTSGSSRETQYFGPGTRLLVL.

The chain recombines TRBV27 with TRBJ1-1; 7 bases map to TRBD1. Germline trimming cut 0 bases from V and 5 bases from J; bases unmatched to any gene: 6. The CDR3 covers 15 residues. Germline CDR1 and CDR2: MNHEY and SMNVEV (reference sequence). CDR3 sequence (DNA): TGTGCCAGCAGTTTATCGCGACAGGGAGTAACTGAAGCTTTCTTT. It translates to CASSLSRQGVTEAFF.

This clone was recorded a few times. Other DNA sequences in the sample encode the same CDR3. V and J are TRBV14 and TRBJ1-1; unclear D gene. This CDR3 is built from 13 residues. The V and J ends lost 3 bases and 0 bases respectively, with 5 bases between them. Germline lookup yields CDR1 SGHDN and CDR2 FVKESK. CDR3: CASSQGVNTEAFF. CDR3 sequence (DNA): TGTGCCAGCAGCCAGGGTGTGAACACTGAAGCTTTCTTT. Full variable domain (rest looked up from reference TRBV14 and TRBJ1-1): EAGVTQFPSHSVIEKGQTVTLRCDPISGHDNLYWYRRVMGKEIKFLLHFVKESKQDESGMPNNRFLAERTGGTYSTLKVQPAELEDSGVYFCASSQGVNTEAFFGQGTRLTVV.

The J gene is TRBJ2-2, the V gene TRBV6-1; perhaps TRBD1 as D (5 bases). The V end lost 4 bases, the J end lost 5 bases, and 11 bases lay between the germline ends. CDR1 is MNHNS, CDR2 SASEGT, per germline. The CDR3 loop spans 14 amino acids. CDR3 protein: CASSGQKLTGELFF. The CDR3 coding sequence is TGTGCCAGCAGTGGACAGAAGTTAACCGGGGAGCTGTTTTTT.

The gene calls are TRBV7-2 and TRBJ2-5; TRBD1 agrees at 7 bases. The DNA end is a closer match to TRBJ2-7, so the J assignment may be wrong. Germline V lookup: CDR1 SGHTA, CDR2 FQGNSA. The CDR3 runs 15 residues. The CDR3 region has the DNA TGTGCCAGCAGCCCTAACCCGGGACAGAACTACGAGCAGTACTTC. As protein: CASSPNPGQNYEQYF.

On this clone itself: The germline gene is not matched at one end of the junction; a read error may be the cause. The rearrangement joins TRBV19 to TRBJ1-3, with unresolved D. Germline loops: CDR1 LNHDA, CDR2 SQIVND (reference sequence). The CDR3 is 15 amino acids. DNA of the CDR3: TGTGCTAGTAGTATAAGCAGCCTCTCTGGAAACACCATATATTTT. Translated, it gives CASSISSLSGNTIYF.

The genes are TRBV5-1 and TRBJ2-4, with D possibly being TRBD2 (6 bases). V gave up 4 bases and J gave up 8 bases, with 16 bases separating them. Looked up from germline, CDR1 is SGHRS and CDR2 is YFSETQ. The CDR3 is 14 residues long. The CDR3 loop reads CASSRMAGKDIQYF. The CDR3 nucleotides read TGCGCCAGCAGCCGTATGGCGGGGAAAGACATTCAGTACTTC.

This clone was picked up one time. The V and J genes are TRBV28 and TRBJ2-4; D is ambiguous. CDR3 length: 16 residues. The V end lost 1 base, the J end lost 3 bases, and 13 bases lay between the germline ends. Germline V gene lookup returns CDR1 MDHEN and CDR2 SYDVKM. CDR3 protein: CASSLSKPPGKNIQYF. CDR3 bases: TGTGCCAGCAGTTTATCAAAACCTCCAGGCAAAAACATTCAGTACTTC.

The chain links TRBV4-1 to TRBJ2-1; the match to TRBD2 covers 10 bases. V lost 4 bases, J lost 9 bases, and 12 bases stayed unmatched. Germline V gene lookup returns CDR1 MGHRA and CDR2 YSYEKL. The CDR3 covers 16 residues. The CDR3 loop reads CASSRGTSGGAGEQFF. The DNA of the CDR3 is TGCGCCAGCAGCCGGGGTACGAGCGGGGGGGCCGGTGAGCAGTTCTTC.

The rearrangement joins TRBV19 to TRBJ2-7; 7 bases match TRBD1. With 5 bases clipped from V and 0 bases from J, the junction kept 7 bases outside the gene matches. The CDR3 is 15 residues long. Germline CDR1 and CDR2: LNHDA and SQIVND (reference sequence). The DNA of the CDR3 is TGTGCCAGTAGTGCGCCGGGACAGCCCTCCTACGAGCAGTACTTC. This encodes CASSAPGQPSYEQYF.

The chain joins TRBV30 to TRBJ2-5; D is possibly TRBD1 (6 bases). Trimming took 0 bases from V and 5 from J, leaving 22 bases between them. Per germline, CDR1 GTSNPN and CDR2 SVGIG (reference sequence). The CDR3 is made up of 17 amino acids. CDR3 sequence: CAWSVARGHGPKETQYF. The CDR3 DNA reads TGTGCCTGGAGTGTAGCGAGGGGACACGGACCGAAGGAGACCCAGTACTTC.

This sequence joins TRBV7-9 and TRBJ1-2; maybe TRBD1 (6 bases). Trimming took 3 bases from V and 3 from J, leaving 11 bases between them. CDR3 size: 14 residues. Germline CDR1 reads SEHNR; CDR2 reads FQNEAQ (reference sequence). In nucleotides, the CDR3 is TGTGCCAGCAGCTTCGGACAGTCGGACTATGGCTACACCTTC. Amino acids: CASSFGQSDYGYTF.

With respect to this clone: The sample contains more than one DNA sequence encoding this CDR3. The V call is TRBV18, the J call TRBJ1-1, with 7 bases lining up with TRBD1. CDR1 is KGHSH and CDR2 is LQKENI in the germline V gene. This CDR3 is built from 14 residues. The V gene end was trimmed by 5 bases and the J gene end by 0 bases; junction bases not matched to a gene: 3. The chain's CDR3 is CASSATGLNTEAFF. As DNA, the CDR3 is TGTGCCAGCTCAGCGACAGGGTTGAACACTGAAGCTTTCTTT.

This rearrangement joins TRBV7-9 to TRBJ2-1, with TRBD2 identical over 10 bases. In germline, CDR1 is SEHNR, CDR2 FQNEAQ (reference sequence). V trimming: 0 bases; J trimming: 9 bases; junction bases outside the gene matches: 5. The CDR3 extends over 15 amino acids. This CDR3 reads CASSLASGRSGEQFF. The CDR3, as DNA: TGTGCCAGCAGCTTAGCTAGCGGGAGGTCGGGTGAGCAGTTCTTC.

J is TRBJ1-2 and V is TRBV7-9; D remains unclear. Germline V gene sequence: CDR1 SEHNR, CDR2 FQNEAQ (reference sequence). V was shortened by 5 bases and J by 8 bases, with 12 bases between the two germline ends. This CDR3 has 12 amino acids. As DNA, the CDR3 is TGTGCCAGCAGCCGGGCCTCGGGAGGCTACACCTTC. It translates to CASSRASGGYTF.

This chain joins TRBV11-2 and TRBJ2-5, with 8 bases that match TRBD1. Germline V CDR1 and CDR2: SGHAT, FQNNGV. With V trimmed by 1 base and J by 1 base, 2 bases remained unmatched. This CDR3 is built from 15 residues. In nucleotides, the CDR3 is TGTGCCAGCAGCTTAGGGACAGGGCCCCAAGAGACCCAGTACTTC. The encoded protein is CASSLGTGPQETQYF.

The rearrangement uses TRBV30 and TRBJ2-1; unclear D gene. Germline V lookup: CDR1 GTSNPN, CDR2 SVGIG (reference sequence). V was trimmed by 5 bases and J by 7 bases, leaving 9 bases between them. This CDR3 contains 11 residues. CDR3 DNA sequence: TGTGCCTGGGTGGGAAGGAATGAGCAGTTCTTC. As protein: CAWVGRNEQFF.

The chain is built from TRBV6-1 and TRBJ2-7; D not resolved. This CDR3 comprises 13 residues. CDR1 and CDR2 (germline): MNHNS, SASEGT. V lost 1 base to trimming and J lost 0 bases, with 4 bases between them. As DNA, the CDR3 is TGTGCCAGCAGTGAAGACGCCTCCTACGAGCAGTACTTC. It translates to CASSEDASYEQYF.

The chain has TRBV28 and TRBJ2-1; D gene unclear. From germline, CDR1 is MDHEN and CDR2 SYDVKM. The CDR3 runs 15 residues. V dropped 2 bases and J dropped 0 bases, with 8 bases sitting between them. CDR3 amino acids: CASSLQPGSYNEQFF. The CDR3 DNA sequence: TGTGCCAGCAGTTTACAGCCGGGCTCCTACAATGAGCAGTTCTTC.

A remark on this clone: An end of the junction does not agree with germline; a read error may underlie this. The chain employs TRBV7-9 and TRBJ2-5; the D gene is possibly TRBD2 (5 bases). CDR1 is SEHNR and CDR2 is FQNEAQ in the germline V gene (reference sequence). CDR3 length: 15 residues. CDR3 protein: CVSSFVPAVQETQYF. The CDR3 bases are TGTGTCAGCAGCTTTGTACCAGCGGTACAAGAGACCCAGTACTTC.

This rearrangement joins TRBV2 to TRBJ2-1, with TRBD2 identical over 8 bases. The V and J ends lost 6 bases and 1 base, in that order; junction bases with no gene match: 11. The CDR3 length is 17 residues. CDR1 and CDR2 from the germline V gene are SNHLY and FYNNEI. The CDR3 nucleotides are TGTGCCAGCAGGGTCCTACTAGCGGACCCTTCCTACAATGAGCAGTTCTTC. Amino acid sequence: CASRVLLADPSYNEQFF.

As to this clone: Other DNA sequences in this specimen translate into the identical CDR3. This chain connects TRBV18 to TRBJ1-2, with D uncertain. The germline gives CDR1 KGHSH, CDR2 LQKENI. V dropped 2 bases and J dropped 5 bases, with 9 bases sitting between them. The length of the CDR3 is 13 residues. DNA of the CDR3: TGTGCCAGCTCACCAGACTCAGAGTATGGCTACACCTTC. Encoded protein: CASSPDSEYGYTF.

The V call is TRBV13, the J call TRBJ2-7, with 11 bases lining up with TRBD1. The germline V gene encodes CDR1 PRHDT and CDR2 FYEKMQ (reference sequence). This CDR3 region has 16 residues. With 5 bases clipped from V and 6 bases from J, the junction kept 12 bases outside the gene matches. The chain's CDR3 is CASSSSNPGQGGEQYF. CDR3 DNA sequence: TGTGCCAGCAGCAGCAGCAATCCGGGACAGGGGGGCGAGCAGTACTTC.